The rows below give T cell receptor beta chains drawn from one sample of a study of blood T cells in healthy people across ages. TCRdb reanalysed the 5' RACE reads using MiXCR and keeps one entry per CDR3 protein. The sample has 850,000 to 950,000 distinct CDR3 sequences; 25% to 30% are singletons. The sequencing input was blood. These receptors were obtained from a woman aged 80 or over in good health. CDR3s include the opening cysteine and the closing phenylalanine or tryptophan. Each record gives: J gene, CDR3 length, V gene, clone size, D gene, CDR3 DNA, CDR3 protein. D genes are given only for firm matches. Part of the rows lack a size; the others show once, few, many or a class for expanded clones.

j_gene: TRBJ2-5
len: 15
v_gene: TRBV12-3/TRBV12-4
abundance: .
d_gene: TRBD1
CDR3nt: TGTGCCGGCACCATAGGGACAGGGCTTCGAGAGACCCAGTACTTC
CDR3aa: CAGTIGTGLRETQYF

j_gene: TRBJ2-7
len: 14
v_gene: TRBV18
abundance: many
d_gene: TRBD1
CDR3nt: TGTGCCAGCTCACCACTGTCACAGGGGTACGAGCAGTACTTC
CDR3aa: CASSPLSQGYEQYF

j_gene: TRBJ1-2
len: 13
v_gene: TRBV6-5
abundance: .
d_gene: .
CDR3nt: TGTGCCAGCACGCAATGGCAGGAGGATGGCTACACCTTC
CDR3aa: CASTQWQEDGYTF

j_gene: TRBJ1-1
len: 11
v_gene: TRBV29-1
abundance: .
d_gene: .
CDR3nt: TGCAGCGCCTCATCCACGGCCAAAGCTTTCTTT
CDR3aa: CSASSTAKAFF

j_gene: TRBJ2-7
len: 13
v_gene: TRBV7-2
abundance: many
d_gene: .
CDR3nt: TGTGCCAGCAGCTTAGCGACTATTTACGAGCAGTACTTC
CDR3aa: CASSLATIYEQYF

j_gene: TRBJ1-5
len: 14
v_gene: TRBV12-3/TRBV12-4
abundance: many
d_gene: TRBD1
CDR3nt: TGTGCCAGCAGTCCAACAGGGGACCCTCAGCCCCAGCATTTT
CDR3aa: CASSPTGDPQPQHF

j_gene: TRBJ2-1
len: 13
v_gene: TRBV5-1
abundance: .
d_gene: .
CDR3nt: TGCGCCGGCAGAGGGTCGGGGCCGAATGAGCAGTTCTTC
CDR3aa: CAGRGSGPNEQFF

j_gene: TRBJ2-5
len: 15
v_gene: TRBV4-3
abundance: .
d_gene: .
CDR3nt: TGCGCCAGCAGCCAAGATGGTGGGGGGTCTGAGACCCAGTACTTC
CDR3aa: CASSQDGGGSETQYF

j_gene: TRBJ2-3
len: 14
v_gene: TRBV20-1
abundance: many
d_gene: .
CDR3nt: TGCAGTTCAAAGCGGCAGGGGAGCACAGATACGCAGTATTTT
CDR3aa: CSSKRQGSTDTQYF

j_gene: TRBJ1-4
len: 19
v_gene: TRBV21-1
abundance: .
d_gene: .
CDR3nt: TGTGCCAGCAGCGAAAGGGGACCGCCTGAGTCCGCAACTAATGAAAAACTGTTTTTT
CDR3aa: CASSERGPPESATNEKLFF

j_gene: TRBJ2-1
len: 15
v_gene: TRBV12-3/TRBV12-4
abundance: many
d_gene: TRBD1
CDR3nt: TGTGCCAGCAGTTTAGCGGGACAGGGGAACGATGAGCAGTTCTTC
CDR3aa: CASSLAGQGNDEQFF

j_gene: TRBJ2-4
len: 13
v_gene: TRBV13
abundance: .
d_gene: .
CDR3nt: TGTGCCAGCAGCTTCCGAGAAGCGAAAGAGCAGTACTTC
CDR3aa: CASSFREAKEQYF

j_gene: TRBJ2-1
len: 16
v_gene: TRBV5-6
abundance: .
d_gene: TRBD2
CDR3nt: TGTGCCAGCAGCTTGGCCGCGCGGGAGAAGGGTAATGAGCAGTTCTTC
CDR3aa: CASSLAAREKGNEQFF

j_gene: TRBJ1-2
len: 15
v_gene: TRBV25-1
abundance: once
d_gene: .
CDR3nt: TGTGCCAGCAGTGAGTACAGGGTGACTAACTATGGCTACACCTTC
CDR3aa: CASSEYRVTNYGYTF

j_gene: TRBJ1-5
len: 15
v_gene: TRBV7-2
abundance: many
d_gene: .
CDR3nt: TGTGCCAGCAGCTTAGGGGGCGTTCGCAATCAGCCCCAGCATTTT
CDR3aa: CASSLGGVRNQPQHF

j_gene: TRBJ1-1
len: 16
v_gene: TRBV27
abundance: .
d_gene: .
CDR3nt: TGTGCCAGCAGTTCTTCCACGAAAAGGGGGAACACTGAAGCTTTCTTT
CDR3aa: CASSSSTKRGNTEAFF

j_gene: TRBJ2-7
len: 15
v_gene: TRBV20-1
abundance: few
d_gene: .
CDR3nt: TGCAGTGCTAGAGATAGGGGGGCGGCCTACAATGAGCAGTACTTC
CDR3aa: CSARDRGAAYNEQYF

j_gene: TRBJ1-4
len: 16
v_gene: TRBV11-2
abundance: .
d_gene: .
CDR3nt: TGTGCCAGCAGCTTCAAGGCCGGCAGGGTTAATGAAAAACTGTTTTTT
CDR3aa: CASSFKAGRVNEKLFF

j_gene: TRBJ2-5
len: 15
v_gene: TRBV27
abundance: .
d_gene: .
CDR3nt: TGTGCCACCAGTGACGTGACTGCGGGTCCAGGGACCCAGTACTTC
CDR3aa: CATSDVTAGPGTQYF

j_gene: TRBJ2-5
len: 14
v_gene: TRBV20-1
abundance: many
d_gene: .
CDR3nt: TGCAGTGCTCGCAATAGAAACAGACAAGAGACCCAGTACTTC
CDR3aa: CSARNRNRQETQYF

j_gene: TRBJ2-4
len: 15
v_gene: TRBV18
abundance: .
d_gene: .
CDR3nt: TGTGCCAGCTCACCACTAGGGGAAGACAAAAACATTCAGTACTTC
CDR3aa: CASSPLGEDKNIQYF

j_gene: TRBJ2-4
len: 13
v_gene: TRBV12-3/TRBV12-4
abundance: .
d_gene: TRBD1
CDR3nt: TGTGCCAGCAGTCCCGCCGCGGACAGGGGGAGGTACTTC
CDR3aa: CASSPAADRGRYF

j_gene: TRBJ2-5
len: 13
v_gene: TRBV20-1
abundance: many
d_gene: TRBD1
CDR3nt: TGCAGTGCCGGGGACAGGGCTCAAGAGACCCAGTACTTC
CDR3aa: CSAGDRAQETQYF

j_gene: TRBJ2-3
len: 15
v_gene: TRBV4-3
abundance: many
d_gene: TRBD1
CDR3nt: TGCGCCAGCAGCCAAATCACAGGGGGCACAGATACGCAGTATTTT
CDR3aa: CASSQITGGTDTQYF

j_gene: TRBJ2-1
len: 15
v_gene: TRBV7-2
abundance: many
d_gene: .
CDR3nt: TGTGCCAGCAGCTTAGTGGCTAATACCTACAATGAGCAGTTCTTC
CDR3aa: CASSLVANTYNEQFF

j_gene: TRBJ1-1
len: 15
v_gene: TRBV6-2/TRBV6-3
abundance: many
d_gene: .
CDR3nt: TGTGCCAGCAGTTCCACTTCGAATCCCAACACTGAAGCTTTCTTT
CDR3aa: CASSSTSNPNTEAFF

j_gene: TRBJ2-5
len: 16
v_gene: TRBV12-3/TRBV12-4
abundance: .
d_gene: TRBD1
CDR3nt: TGTGCCAGCAGTTTAGCAGGGGGCGTCAGGCAAGAGACCCAGTACTTC
CDR3aa: CASSLAGGVRQETQYF

j_gene: TRBJ2-7
len: 17
v_gene: TRBV6-1
abundance: few
d_gene: .
CDR3nt: TGTGCCAACAGTGAAAGCGGGCCAAAGATTTTTCCCTACGAGCAGTACTTC
CDR3aa: CANSESGPKIFPYEQYF

j_gene: TRBJ2-7
len: 14
v_gene: TRBV20-1
abundance: many
d_gene: TRBD1
CDR3nt: TGCAGTGCTAGTGACAGGGGGGGCTCCTACGAGCAGTACTTC
CDR3aa: CSASDRGGSYEQYF

j_gene: TRBJ2-3
len: 16
v_gene: TRBV14
abundance: .
d_gene: .
CDR3nt: TGTGCCAGCAGCCAGGCCCGACAGGACCTTACAGATACGCGGTATTTT
CDR3aa: CASSQARQDLTDTRYF

j_gene: TRBJ1-2
len: 13
v_gene: TRBV29-1
abundance: many
d_gene: .
CDR3nt: TGCAGCGTTGAGGGACGGATTAACTATGGCTACACCTTC
CDR3aa: CSVEGRINYGYTF

j_gene: TRBJ1-5
len: 13
v_gene: TRBV12-3/TRBV12-4
abundance: .
d_gene: .
CDR3nt: TGTGCCAGCGGGGGGGCCTCCAATCAGCCCCAGCATTTT
CDR3aa: CASGGASNQPQHF

j_gene: TRBJ2-6
len: 17
v_gene: TRBV18
abundance: many
d_gene: .
CDR3nt: TGTGCCAGCTCACCACTACAGGGAGGCTCTGGGGCCAACGTCCTGACTTTC
CDR3aa: CASSPLQGGSGANVLTF

j_gene: TRBJ2-7
len: 15
v_gene: TRBV6-5
abundance: .
d_gene: TRBD1
CDR3nt: TGTGCCAGCAGTTACAACCGGGACAGGGTGAACGAGCAGTACTTC
CDR3aa: CASSYNRDRVNEQYF

j_gene: TRBJ2-5
len: 14
v_gene: TRBV7-6
abundance: many
d_gene: TRBD1
CDR3nt: TGTGCCAGCAGCTCCATGACGGCAGGGGGTGAGCAGTACTTC
CDR3aa: CASSSMTAGGEQYF